This T cell receptor beta chain stems from a study of T-cell memory formation after mild COVID-19. Study information: Clustering of TCRs was largely donor specific. General study points: Mainly CM and EM harbored the contracting CD4+ clones; mainly EMRA harbored the CD8+ ones. Some clones that responded were present in memory (sampled pre-infection), which suggests cross-reactive memory joined.

TCRdb re-derived calls from the 5' RACE reads in MiXCR, one entry per CDR3 protein. The profile shows under 250,000 distinct CDR3 sequences, around 8.8% of them singletons. CDR1 is MNHNS, CDR2 SASEGT, per germline. The CDR3 sequence is 15 residues long. V was pared by 9 bases and J by 2 bases, with 8 bases of the junction left unmatched. As concerns this clonotype: Antigen unknown.

Sample: PBMCs or a T cell subset sorted from them (not recorded which). The sequence derives from a man aged 18 to 29 who had mild COVID-19 (a few samples of this study predate the infection). Cell type and time point are not known. The V and J genes are TRBV6-1 and TRBJ2-3; 10 bases match TRBD1. Written as DNA, the CDR3 is TGTGCCAGTCAACCGGGACAGGGGTTCACAGATACGCAGTATTTT. Its protein product is CASQPGQGFTDTQYF.